These 20 T cell receptor beta chains came from one sample sequenced in a study of CD8 T cells in ankylosing spondylitis. Study outcomes and limitations: For ankylosing spondylitis blood, a TCR beta motif of 7 or 8 highly homologous variants appeared characteristic.

These receptors' targets are unknown. From the 5' RACE reads, TCRdb called clonotypes with MiXCR, one entry per CDR3 protein. The sample has some 840,000 distinct CDR3 sequences; about 12% are singletons. Sequencing input: blood, either unsorted or a sorted T cell fraction (not recorded which). These receptors originate from a male donor with ankylosing spondylitis.

This clonotype showed up just a few times. The chain is built from TRBV7-2 and TRBJ1-3; D gene ambiguous. The CDR3 sequence is 14 residues long. CDR1 and CDR2 (germline): SGHTA, FQGNSA. Trimming shortened V by 6 bases and J by 4 bases, and 13 bases separated the two germline ends. The CDR3 is CASRPNYQGNTIYF. The CDR3 coding sequence is TGTGCCAGCAGACCGAATTACCAGGGAAACACCATATATTTT.

This clonotype was recorded a few times. The rearrangement joins TRBV10-3 to TRBJ2-3, with 11 nucleotides matching TRBD1. CDR1 and CDR2 from the germline V gene are ENHRY and SYGVKD. The CDR3 extends over 13 amino acids. With V trimmed by 8 bases and J by 4 bases, 2 bases remained unmatched. The DNA for the CDR3 is TGTGCCATCGGGGGACAGGGGGCAGATACGCAGTATTTT. Protein product: CAIGGQGADTQYF.

V is TRBV20-1 and J is TRBJ2-7, with 10 bases aligning to TRBD2. J gave up 7 bases and V 3 bases, and 9 bases lay outside the gene matches. The CDR3 is 14 residues long. Per the germline V gene, CDR1 is DFQATT and CDR2 is SNEGSKA (reference sequence). CDR3: CSASRLAGALEQYF. CDR3 nucleotide sequence: TGCAGTGCTAGTCGGCTAGCGGGAGCTTTAGAGCAGTACTTC.

This clonotype was counted a few times. The chain recombines TRBV7-2 with TRBJ2-2, with D maybe TRBD1 (5 bases). Germline lookup yields CDR1 SGHTA and CDR2 FQGNSA. Trimming took 0 bases from V and 7 from J, leaving 12 bases between them. CDR3 length: 15 amino acids. The CDR3 reads CASSLALFRDGELFF. CDR3 DNA: TGTGCCAGCAGCTTAGCGCTGTTCAGGGACGGGGAGCTGTTTTTT.

The V gene is TRBV5-1, the J gene TRBJ1-2, with TRBD1 identical over 7 bases. The CDR3 is 17 amino acids. The V segment lost 0 bases and the J segment 0 bases; nucleotides outside the gene matches: 8. Germline lookup yields CDR1 SGHRS and CDR2 YFSETQ. In DNA form, the CDR3 reads TGCGCCAGCAGCTTGGCTGGACAGGTTACATCTAACTATGGCTACACCTTC. This encodes CASSLAGQVTSNYGYTF.

This clonotype was picked up a small number of times. The CDR3 region has the DNA TGTGCCAGCAGTTACTCGCGGGGGCGGGAGAGGGAGCAGTTCTTC. This gives the protein CASSYSRGREREQFF. The rearrangement uses TRBV6-2 or TRBV6-3 and TRBJ2-1; D might be TRBD2 (7 bases). V lost 0 bases and J 10 bases, leaving 16 bases between the germline ends. This CDR3 has 15 residues. The germline CDR1 and CDR2 sequences are MNHEY and SVGEGT.

This sequence joins TRBV6-1 and TRBJ1-1, with TRBD1 identical over 10 bases. CDR1 and CDR2 from the germline V gene are MNHNS and SASEGT. V lost 5 bases and J lost 0; bases outside the gene matches: 6. The CDR3 consists of 16 residues. The CDR3 spells CASSPGQGKLNTEAFF. The CDR3 coding sequence is TGTGCCAGCAGTCCGGGACAGGGGAAATTGAACACTGAAGCTTTCTTT.

This clonotype has a count of ten or more. The chain is built from TRBV12-3 or TRBV12-4 and TRBJ1-2; D is possibly TRBD1 (5 bases). Trimming cost V 4 bases and J 4 bases, with 7 bases left between them. The CDR3 is 12 residues long. The CDR3 loop is CASSWDRYGYTF. In nucleotides, the CDR3 is TGTGCCAGCAGTTGGGACCGCTATGGCTACACCTTC.

The chain is built from TRBV24-1 and TRBJ2-3, with D hard to call. The CDR3 runs to 13 residues. The V and J ends lost 5 bases and 6 bases respectively, with 11 bases between them. The germline CDR1 and CDR2 sequences are KGHDR and SFDVKD. CDR3 nucleotides: TGTGCCACCAGTGGATACCTGGGGGATACGCAGTATTTT. This translates into CATSGYLGDTQYF.

This clonotype was seen at least ten times. The chain has TRBV29-1 and TRBJ2-3; TRBD2 agrees at 7 bases. The CDR3 is 13 amino acids. Germline V gene sequence: CDR1 SQVTM, CDR2 ANQGSEA. With V trimmed by 2 bases and J by 9 bases, 8 bases remained unmatched. The CDR3 DNA reads TGCAGCGTTGAATGGGGGGGATTCAGCACGCAGTATTTT. Its translation is CSVEWGGFSTQYF.

The chain joins TRBV28 to TRBJ2-1; 7 nucleotides agree with TRBD2. Germline V lookup: CDR1 MDHEN, CDR2 SYDVKM. The CDR3 consists of 15 residues. With 6 bases clipped from V and 4 bases from J, the junction kept 9 bases outside the gene matches. The CDR3 region is CASRAGRSRYNEQFF. The CDR3 DNA is TGTGCCAGCAGAGCGGGGAGGAGCAGGTACAATGAGCAGTTCTTC.

V and J are TRBV11-3 and TRBJ2-2, with D possibly TRBD2 on 6 matching bases. Per germline, CDR1 SGHNT and CDR2 YENEEA. This CDR3 is 16 amino acids long. V lost 1 base, J lost 5 bases, and 14 bases lay in between. CDR3 amino acids: CASSLGVSLATGELFF. DNA of the CDR3: TGTGCCAGCAGCTTAGGTGTTAGCCTAGCGACCGGGGAGCTGTTTTTT.

CDR3 loop: CASQGQWNTEAFF. The CDR3 DNA sequence: TGCGCCAGCCAGGGACAATGGAACACTGAAGCTTTCTTT. The rearrangement links TRBV5-1 to TRBJ1-1, with a possible D match to TRBD1 (6 bases). Trimming left V 7 bases short and J 1 base short, with 11 bases between. The CDR3 covers 13 residues. Germline V CDR1 and CDR2: SGHRS, YFSETQ.

Ten or more counts support this clonotype. The chain is built from TRBV9 and TRBJ2-7; D uncertain. Between the trimmed V and J ends, which lost 0 bases and 2 bases, there was a span of 6 bases. The CDR3 has 13 residues. Germline V lookup: CDR1 SGDLS, CDR2 YYNGEE. The CDR3 DNA reads as TGTGCCAGCAGCGTAGGCCCGACCTACGAGCAGTACTTC. Protein product: CASSVGPTYEQYF.

This clonotype was counted ten times or more. The chain is built from TRBV12-3 or TRBV12-4 and TRBJ1-1, with 10 bases that match TRBD1. The CDR3 has 14 amino acids. With 2 bases clipped from V and 5 bases from J, the junction kept 2 bases outside the gene matches. DNA for the CDR3: TGTGCCAGCAGTTTATCGGGACAGGGGACTGAAGCTTTCTTT. It is translated as CASSLSGQGTEAFF.

The rearrangement links TRBV6-2 or TRBV6-3 to TRBJ1-2, with D tentatively TRBD1 (5 bases). Between the trimmed V and J ends, which lost 5 bases and 4 bases, there was a span of 11 bases. CDR1 is MNHEY, CDR2 SVGEGT, per germline. CDR3 length: 13 residues. In nucleotides, the CDR3 is TGTGCCAGCAGTCGATCCGGGGCCTATGGCTACACCTTC. Translation gives CASSRSGAYGYTF.

This clonotype has only a few counts. The chain employs TRBV18 and TRBJ2-3; the D call may be TRBD1 or TRBD2 (5 bases each). Germline CDR1 reads KGHSH; CDR2 reads LQKENI. This CDR3 spans 12 amino acids. V was cut by 1 base and J by 9 bases, with 8 bases left in between. CDR3 amino acids: CASSPLEGTQYF. In DNA form, the CDR3 reads TGTGCCAGCTCACCACTTGAGGGGACGCAGTATTTT.

The V call is TRBV20-1, the J call TRBJ2-2; 8 positions agree with TRBD2. The trim removed 8 bases at V and 5 bases at J, leaving 13 bases unmatched. Per the germline V gene, CDR1 is DFQATT and CDR2 is SNEGSKA (reference sequence). CDR3 size: 15 residues. CDR3 in amino acids: CSLQRAGDQTGELFF. The CDR3 nucleotides are TGCAGTCTCCAGCGAGCGGGGGATCAGACCGGGGAGCTGTTTTTT.

This clonotype was observed at least ten times. The rearrangement joins TRBV12-3 or TRBV12-4 to TRBJ1-1; D is uncertain. Between the trimmed V and J ends, which lost 6 bases and 3 bases, there was a span of 11 bases. The CDR3 loop spans 13 amino acids. CDR3 in DNA: TGTGCCAGCAGCGCGAGCCATTACACTGAAGCTTTCTTT. It codes for CASSASHYTEAFF.

CDR3 in amino acids: CASSERGPGELFF. CDR3 DNA: TGTGCCAGCAGCGAGAGGGGGCCCGGGGAGCTGTTTTTT. This sequence joins TRBV6-1 and TRBJ2-2; TRBD1 agrees at 7 bases. J gave up 6 bases and V 6 bases, and 4 bases lay outside the gene matches. Germline CDR1 is MNHNS and CDR2 is SASEGT. This CDR3 spans 13 amino acids.